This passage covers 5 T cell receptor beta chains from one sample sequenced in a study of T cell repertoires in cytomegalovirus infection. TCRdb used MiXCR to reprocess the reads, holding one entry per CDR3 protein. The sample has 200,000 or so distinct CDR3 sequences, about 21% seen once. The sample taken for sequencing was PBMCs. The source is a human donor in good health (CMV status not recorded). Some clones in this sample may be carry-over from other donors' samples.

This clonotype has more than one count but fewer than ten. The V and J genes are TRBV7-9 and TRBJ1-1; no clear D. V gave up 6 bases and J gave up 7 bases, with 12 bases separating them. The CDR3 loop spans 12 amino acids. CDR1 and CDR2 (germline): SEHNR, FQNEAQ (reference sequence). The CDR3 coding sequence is TGTGCCAGCAGGCCGGATGGAGTTGAAGCTTTCTTT. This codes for CASRPDGVEAFF.

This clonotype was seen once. The CDR3 loop is CASSQDRAGRTDTQYF. CDR3 DNA: TGCGCCAGCAGCCAAGATCGGGCAGGACGCACAGATACGCAGTATTTT. The chain links TRBV4-3 to TRBJ2-3; D not resolved. The CDR3 extends over 16 amino acids. Germline CDR1 and CDR2: LGHNA and YSLEER. V lost 0 bases and J 1 base, leaving 11 bases between the germline ends.

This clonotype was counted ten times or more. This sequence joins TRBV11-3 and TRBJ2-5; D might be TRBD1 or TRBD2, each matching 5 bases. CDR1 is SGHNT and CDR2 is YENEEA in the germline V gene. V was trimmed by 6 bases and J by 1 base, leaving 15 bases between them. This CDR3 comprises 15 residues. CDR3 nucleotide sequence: TGTGCCAGCAGTCGCCCGGGGCAGGGCCAAGAGACCCAGTACTTC. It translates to CASSRPGQGQETQYF.

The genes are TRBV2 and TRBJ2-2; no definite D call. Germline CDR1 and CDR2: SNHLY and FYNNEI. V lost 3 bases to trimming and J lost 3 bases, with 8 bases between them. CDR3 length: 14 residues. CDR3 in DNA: TGTGCCAGCAGTGACGACGGCTACACCGGGGAGCTGTTTTTT. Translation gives CASSDDGYTGELFF. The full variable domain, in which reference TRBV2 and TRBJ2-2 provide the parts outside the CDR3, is EPEVTQTPSHQVTQMGQEVILRCVPISNHLYFYWYRQILGQKVEFLVSFYNNEISEKSEIFDDQFSVERPDGSNFTLKIRSTKLEDSAMYFCASSDDGYTGELFFGEGSRLTVL.

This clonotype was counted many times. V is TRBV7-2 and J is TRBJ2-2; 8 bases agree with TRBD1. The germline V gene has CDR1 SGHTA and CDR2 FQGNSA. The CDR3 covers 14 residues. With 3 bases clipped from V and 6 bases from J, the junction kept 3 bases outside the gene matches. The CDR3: CASSFSQGAGELFF. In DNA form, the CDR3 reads TGTGCCAGCAGCTTTTCACAGGGGGCCGGGGAGCTGTTTTTT.